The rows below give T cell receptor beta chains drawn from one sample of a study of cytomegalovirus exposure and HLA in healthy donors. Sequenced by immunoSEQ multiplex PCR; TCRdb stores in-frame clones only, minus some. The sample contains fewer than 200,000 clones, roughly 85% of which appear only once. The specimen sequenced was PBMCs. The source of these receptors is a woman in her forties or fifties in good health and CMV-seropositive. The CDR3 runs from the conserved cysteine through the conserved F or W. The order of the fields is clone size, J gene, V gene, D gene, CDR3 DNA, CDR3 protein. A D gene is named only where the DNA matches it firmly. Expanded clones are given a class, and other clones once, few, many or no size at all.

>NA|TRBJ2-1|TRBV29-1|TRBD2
TGCAGCGCCCGAGCGGGAAGCAATGAGCAGTTCTTC
CSARAGSNEQFF
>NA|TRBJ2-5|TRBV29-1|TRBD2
TGCAGCGTTGAGCGGGAGGGCGGAGAGACCCAGTACTTC
CSVEREGGETQYF
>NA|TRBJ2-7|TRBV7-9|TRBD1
TGTGCCAGCAGCCAGACAGGGTTCAAGCAGTACTTC
CASSQTGFKQYF
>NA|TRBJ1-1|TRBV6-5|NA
TGTGCCAGCAGTCCCCTCGACAGGCTGAACACTGAAGCTTTCTTT
CASSPLDRLNTEAFF
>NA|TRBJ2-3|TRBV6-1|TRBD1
TGTGCCAGCAGTGAAGCGCCGGGACAGTCCACAGATACGCAGTATTTT
CASSEAPGQSTDTQYF
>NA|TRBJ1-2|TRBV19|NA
TGTGCCAGTAGGCCGACAGAATCCTATGGCTACACCTTC
CASRPTESYGYTF
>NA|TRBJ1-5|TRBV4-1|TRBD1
TGCGCCAGCACTTTAGACAGGGCGGGGAATCAGCCCCAGCATTTT
CASTLDRAGNQPQHF
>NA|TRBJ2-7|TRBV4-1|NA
TGCGCCAGCAGCCAAGTTCAAGTCCCCTACGAGCAGTACTTC
CASSQVQVPYEQYF
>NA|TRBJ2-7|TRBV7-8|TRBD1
TGTGCCAGCAGCAGCTCCGGGACAGGGGGCTACGAGCAGTACTTC
CASSSSGTGGYEQYF
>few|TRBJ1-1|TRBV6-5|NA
TGTGCCAGCAGACAGAACACTGAAGCTTTCTTT
CASRQNTEAFF
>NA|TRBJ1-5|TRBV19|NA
TGTGCCAGTAGTATAGGTCCTACCAGGGGTAGCAATCAGCCCCAGCATTTT
CASSIGPTRGSNQPQHF
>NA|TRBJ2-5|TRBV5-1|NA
TGCGCCAGCAGCCGATTACTAGAGACCCAGTACTTC
CASSRLLETQYF
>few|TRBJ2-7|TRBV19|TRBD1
TGTGCCATCCCACAGGGGGTCCGCTCCTACGAGCAGTACTTC
CAIPQGVRSYEQYF
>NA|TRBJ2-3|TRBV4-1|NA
TGCGCCAGCAGCCTGATACGGGGTTCAGATACGCAGTATTTT
CASSLIRGSDTQYF
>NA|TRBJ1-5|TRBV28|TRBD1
TGTGCCAGCAGTTTACGACAGGGTAATCAGCCCCAGCATTTT
CASSLRQGNQPQHF
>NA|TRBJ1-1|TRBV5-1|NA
TGCGCCAGCACTCCGAACACAGTAAACACTGAAGCTTTCTTT
CASTPNTVNTEAFF
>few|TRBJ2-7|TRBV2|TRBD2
TGTGCCAGCAGTCATGGGAAGCTAGCGGGAGGGCCTCTTGGCTACGAGCAGTACTTC
CASSHGKLAGGPLGYEQYF
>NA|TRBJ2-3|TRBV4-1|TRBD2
TGCGCCAGCAGCCAAGTTTCCAGCGGGAGAATAGATACGCAGTATTTT
CASSQVSSGRIDTQYF
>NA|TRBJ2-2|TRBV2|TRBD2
TGTGCCAGCAGTGGTCTAGCGGGAGGCTACACCGGGGAGCTGTTTTTT
CASSGLAGGYTGELFF
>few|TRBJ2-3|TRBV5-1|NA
TGCGCCAGCAGCTTCGTGGGGGGGCCGATTGCAGATACGCAGTATTTT
CASSFVGGPIADTQYF
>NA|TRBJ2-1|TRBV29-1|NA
TGCAGCGTTGAGAGATCCTCTCTAGTCAATGAGCAGTTCTTC
CSVERSSLVNEQFF
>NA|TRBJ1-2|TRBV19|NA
TGTGCCAGTACAGGGGACTATGGCTACACCTTC
CASTGDYGYTF
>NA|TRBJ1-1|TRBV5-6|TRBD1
TGTGCCAGCAGCGCGCAGGGGGACACTGAAGCTTTCTTT
CASSAQGDTEAFF
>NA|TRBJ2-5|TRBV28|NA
TGTGCCAGCAGCCCACTACTGGGGACCCAGTACTTC
CASSPLLGTQYF
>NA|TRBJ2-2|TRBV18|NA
TGTGCCAGCTCACCCAACCTCGGGGGCACCGGGGAGCTGTTTTTT
CASSPNLGGTGELFF
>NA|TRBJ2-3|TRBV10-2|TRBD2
TGCGCCAGTGTACTAGCGGGAGAGATCGATACGCAGTATTTT
CASVLAGEIDTQYF
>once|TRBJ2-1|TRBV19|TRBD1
TGTGCCAGTATAAAACACCCGGGACAGAGCAATGAGCAGTTCTTC
CASIKHPGQSNEQFF
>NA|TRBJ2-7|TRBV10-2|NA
TGCGCCAGCAGTGAGAGCTTAGGGTGGAGGAACGAGCAGTACTTC
CASSESLGWRNEQYF
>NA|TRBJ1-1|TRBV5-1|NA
TGCGCCAGCAGCTTGATGTCAGGTCAGAACACTGAAGCTTTCTTT
CASSLMSGQNTEAFF
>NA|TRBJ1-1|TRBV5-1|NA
TGCGCCAGCAGCTTGGAGGGGAGGACTGAAGCTTTCTTT
CASSLEGRTEAFF
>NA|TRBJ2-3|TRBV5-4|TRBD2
TGTGCCAGCAGCTTGATAGGCGGGGGGGTAACAGATACGCAGTATTTT
CASSLIGGGVTDTQYF
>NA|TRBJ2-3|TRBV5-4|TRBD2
TGTGCCAGCAGCTTCCAGCGGGGGGCAATCACAGATACGCAGTATTTT
CASSFQRGAITDTQYF
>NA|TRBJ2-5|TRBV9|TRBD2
TGTGCCAGCAGCGTAGTAGCGGGGGGACTCCAAGAGACCCAGTACTTC
CASSVVAGGLQETQYF
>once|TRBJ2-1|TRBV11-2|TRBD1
TGTGCCAGCAGCCCTAGGACAGGAACGGGCTCCTACAATGAGCAGTTCTTC
CASSPRTGTGSYNEQFF
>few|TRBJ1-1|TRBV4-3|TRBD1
TGCGCCAGCAGCCAATACAAGACTAACTGGGACAGCGTGAACACTGAAGCTTTCTTT
CASSQYKTNWDSVNTEAFF
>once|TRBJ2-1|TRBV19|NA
TGTGCCAGTAATGATGGCGGGTCCTCCTACAATGAGCAGTTCTTC
CASNDGGSSYNEQFF
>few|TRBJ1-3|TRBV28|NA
TGTGCCACTAACGGGGGGAGTCGAACTGGAAACACCATATATTTT
CATNGGSRTGNTIYF
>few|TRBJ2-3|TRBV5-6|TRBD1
TGTGCCAGCAGCTTGCCGGGACAGAGCACAGATACGCAGTATTTT
CASSLPGQSTDTQYF
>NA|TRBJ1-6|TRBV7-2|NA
TGTGCCAGCAGCATCCAGTTTAATAATTCACCCCTCCACTTT
CASSIQFNNSPLHF
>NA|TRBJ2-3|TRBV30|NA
TGTGCCTGGACGGCGGGCGTGATATCCAGCACAGATACGCAGTATTTT
CAWTAGVISSTDTQYF
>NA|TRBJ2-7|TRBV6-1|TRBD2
TGTGCCAGCAGACCGGGACTAGTGCCCCACGAGCAGTACTTC
CASRPGLVPHEQYF